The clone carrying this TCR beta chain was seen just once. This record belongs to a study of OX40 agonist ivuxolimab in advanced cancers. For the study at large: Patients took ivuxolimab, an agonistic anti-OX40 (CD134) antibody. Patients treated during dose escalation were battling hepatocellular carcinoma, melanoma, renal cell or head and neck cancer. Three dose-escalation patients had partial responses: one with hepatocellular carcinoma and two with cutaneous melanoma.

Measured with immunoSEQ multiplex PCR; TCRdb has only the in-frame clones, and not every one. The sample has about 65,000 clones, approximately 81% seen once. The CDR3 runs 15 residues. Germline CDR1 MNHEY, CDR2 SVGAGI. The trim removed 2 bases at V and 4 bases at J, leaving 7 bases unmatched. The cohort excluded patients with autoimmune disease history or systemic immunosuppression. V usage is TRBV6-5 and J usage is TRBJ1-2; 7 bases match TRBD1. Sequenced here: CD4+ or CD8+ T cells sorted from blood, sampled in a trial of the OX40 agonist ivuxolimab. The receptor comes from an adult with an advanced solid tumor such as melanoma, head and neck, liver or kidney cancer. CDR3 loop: CASSYGDRVVYGYTF. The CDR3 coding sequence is TGTGCCAGCAGTTACGGTGACAGGGTCGTCTATGGCTACACCTTC.